Shown below are 3 T cell receptor beta chains from a single sample sequenced in a study of T cell responses to AZD1222 COVID-19 vaccine. TCRdb's copy holds only in-frame clones and misses some; the assay was immunoSEQ multiplex PCR. This sample has some 150,000 clones, with approximately 78% found just once. This specimen was peripheral blood, taken on day 0 of MenACWY control vaccination. The receptors originated from an adult in good health.

This clone was seen only a few times. This chain connects TRBV12-5 to TRBJ1-1; D is undetermined. Deletions cut 6 bases from V and 5 bases from J, with 16 bases between. From germline, CDR1 is LGHNT and CDR2 FRNRAP. This CDR3 is 14 amino acids long. CDR3 coding DNA: TGTGCTAGTGGACCCGACACTTTTAGGACTGAAGCTTTCTTT. Residues: CASGPDTFRTEAFF.

This rearrangement joins TRBV2 to TRBJ2-7; TRBD2 agrees at 13 bases. CDR3 length: 16 amino acids. V lost 4 bases and J lost 6; bases outside the gene matches: 9. Looked up from germline, CDR1 is SNHLY and CDR2 is FYNNEI. CDR3 DNA sequence: TGTGCCAGCAGTGGCGGGGGAGGACTAGCGGGGGTCGAGCAGTACTTC. This sequence encodes CASSGGGGLAGVEQYF.

This chain links TRBV10-2 with TRBJ2-7, with a tentative D call TRBD2 (5 bases). The CDR3 covers 14 residues. Trimming removed 6 bases at V and 2 bases at J, with 14 bases between. Germline V lookup: CDR1 WSHSY, CDR2 SAAADI. CDR3 protein: CASRGSATTYEQYF. The CDR3 DNA reads as TGCGCCAGCAGGGGGAGCGCGACTACCTACGAGCAGTACTTC.